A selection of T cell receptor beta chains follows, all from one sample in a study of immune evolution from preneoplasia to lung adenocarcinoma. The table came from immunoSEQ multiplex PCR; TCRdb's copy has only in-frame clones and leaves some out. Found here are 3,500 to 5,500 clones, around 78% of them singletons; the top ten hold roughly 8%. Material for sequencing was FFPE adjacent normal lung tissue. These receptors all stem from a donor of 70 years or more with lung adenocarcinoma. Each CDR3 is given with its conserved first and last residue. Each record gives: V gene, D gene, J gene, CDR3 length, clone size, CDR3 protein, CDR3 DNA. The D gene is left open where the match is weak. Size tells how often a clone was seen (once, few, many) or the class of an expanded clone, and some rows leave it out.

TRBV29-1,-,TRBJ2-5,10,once,CSVDERAQYF,TGCAGCGTTGACGAGCGGGCCCAGTACTTC
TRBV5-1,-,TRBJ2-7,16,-,CASSLGADTLSYEQYF,TGCGCCAGCAGCTTGGGGGCAGACACCTTATCCTACGAGCAGTACTTC
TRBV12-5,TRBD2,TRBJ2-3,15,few,CASGLGLAGTDTQYF,TGTGCTAGTGGCCTAGGACTAGCGGGCACAGATACGCAGTATTTT
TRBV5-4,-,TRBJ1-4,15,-,CASSANRALNEKLFF,TGTGCCAGCAGCGCAAACCGGGCCCTAAATGAAAAACTGTTTTTT
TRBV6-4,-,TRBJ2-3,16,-,CASSDSWGRGADTQYF,TGTGCCAGCAGTGACTCGTGGGGGCGCGGGGCAGATACGCAGTATTTT
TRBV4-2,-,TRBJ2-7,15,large,CASSQDKFREAEQYF,TGTGCCAGCAGCCAAGATAAATTTCGAGAAGCCGAGCAGTACTTC
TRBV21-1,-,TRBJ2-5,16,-,CASSGKVATLSETQYF,TGTGCCAGCAGCGGAAAGGTAGCTACACTTTCTGAGACCCAGTACTTC
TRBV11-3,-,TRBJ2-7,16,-,CASSLDSSLSSYEQYF,TGTGCCAGCAGCTTAGATAGTTCTCTGAGCTCCTACGAGCAGTACTTC
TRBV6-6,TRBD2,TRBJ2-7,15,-,CASSTPGLAGHEQYF,TGTGCCAGCAGTACCCCGGGACTAGCGGGACACGAGCAGTACTTC
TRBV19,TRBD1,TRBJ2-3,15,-,CASSREGGVSDTQYF,TGTGCCAGTAGTAGGGAAGGGGGCGTATCAGATACGCAGTATTTT
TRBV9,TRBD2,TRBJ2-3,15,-,CASSASSGRSDTQYF,TGTGCCAGCAGCGCCTCTAGCGGGAGGTCAGATACGCAGTATTTT
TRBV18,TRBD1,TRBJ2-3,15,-,CASSPGTGGADTQYF,TGTGCCAGCTCACCCGGGACAGGGGGAGCAGATACGCAGTATTTT
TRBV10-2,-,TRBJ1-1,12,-,CAIKTENTEAFF,TGCGCCATCAAAACAGAGAACACTGAAGCTTTCTTT
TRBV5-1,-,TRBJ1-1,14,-,CASSLGLQNTEAFF,TGCGCCAGCAGCTTGGGACTCCAGAACACTGAAGCTTTCTTT
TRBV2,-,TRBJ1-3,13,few,CASSGAAGNTIYF,TGTGCCAGCAGTGGGGCCGCTGGAAACACCATATATTTT
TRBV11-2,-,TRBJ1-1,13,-,CASRDSFRTEAFF,TGTGCCAGCCGGGATTCGTTCCGGACTGAAGCTTTCTTT
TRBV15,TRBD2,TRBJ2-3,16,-,CATSRDGLAGADTQYF,TGTGCCACCAGCAGAGATGGACTAGCGGGAGCGGATACGCAGTATTTT
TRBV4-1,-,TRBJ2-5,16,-,CASSQIKGAEVETQYF,TGCGCCAGCAGCCAGATAAAAGGGGCTGAAGTGGAGACCCAGTACTTC
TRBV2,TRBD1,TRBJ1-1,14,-,CASRKQGVNTEAFF,TGTGCCAGCAGGAAACAGGGGGTCAACACTGAAGCTTTCTTT
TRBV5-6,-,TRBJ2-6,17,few,CASGGPNSHSRANVLTF,TGTGCCAGCGGTGGTCCCAATAGTCACAGTCGGGCCAACGTCCTGACTTTC
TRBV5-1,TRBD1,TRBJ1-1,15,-,CANSLVGGQDTEAFF,TGCGCCAACAGCTTGGTCGGGGGACAGGACACTGAAGCTTTCTTT
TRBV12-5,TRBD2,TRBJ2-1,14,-,CASDERESYNEQFF,TGTGCTAGTGATGAGCGGGAGTCATACAATGAGCAGTTCTTC
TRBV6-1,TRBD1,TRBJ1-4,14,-,CASSEIGQGEKLFF,TGTGCCAGCAGTGAAATCGGACAGGGTGAAAAACTGTTTTTT
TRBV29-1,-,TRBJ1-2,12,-,CSSWTVNYGYTF,TGCAGCTCCTGGACGGTCAACTATGGCTACACCTTC
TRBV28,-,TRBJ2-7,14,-,CASSPPQPLYEQYF,TGTGCCAGCTCACCTCCCCAACCCCTCTACGAGCAGTACTTC
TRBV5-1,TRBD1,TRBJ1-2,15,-,CASSPRQGTDYGYTF,TGCGCCAGCAGCCCCCGACAGGGAACCGACTATGGCTACACCTTC
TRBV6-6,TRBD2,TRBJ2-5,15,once,CASSPTSSKPETQYF,TGTGCCAGCAGTCCGACTAGCTCCAAGCCAGAGACCCAGTACTTC
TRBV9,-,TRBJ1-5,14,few,CASSVSGNEQPQHF,TGTGCCAGCAGCGTTTCCGGGAACGAGCAGCCCCAGCATTTT
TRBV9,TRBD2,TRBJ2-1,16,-,CASSVASSGSFNEQFF,TGTGCCAGCAGCGTAGCGTCTAGCGGGAGCTTCAATGAGCAGTTCTTC
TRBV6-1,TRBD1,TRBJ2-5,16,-,CASSDLQNQGEETQYF,TGTGCCAGCAGTGATCTCCAAAATCAGGGGGAAGAGACCCAGTACTTC
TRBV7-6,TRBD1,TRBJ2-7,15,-,CASSSGQGSSYEQYF,TGTGCCAGCAGCTCCGGACAGGGAAGCTCCTACGAGCAGTACTTC
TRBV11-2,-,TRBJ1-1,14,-,CASSLDIGGTEAFF,TGTGCCAGCAGCTTAGATATAGGGGGAACTGAAGCTTTCTTT
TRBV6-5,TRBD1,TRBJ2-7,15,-,CASSSPGQGAYEQYF,TGTGCCAGCAGTTCTCCGGGACAGGGGGCCTACGAGCAGTACTTC
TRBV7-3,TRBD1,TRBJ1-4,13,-,CASSFDRGEKLFF,TGTGCCAGCAGCTTTGACAGGGGCGAAAAACTGTTTTTT
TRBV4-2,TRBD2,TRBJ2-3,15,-,CASSRTSGSTDTQYF,TGTGCCAGCAGCCGGACTAGCGGGAGCACAGATACGCAGTATTTT
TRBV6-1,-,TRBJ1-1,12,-,CASRRMNTEAFF,TGTGCCAGCAGGAGGATGAACACTGAAGCTTTCTTT
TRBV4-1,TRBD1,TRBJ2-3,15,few,CASSRQGANTDTQYF,TGCGCCAGCAGCCGACAGGGGGCGAACACAGATACGCAGTATTTT
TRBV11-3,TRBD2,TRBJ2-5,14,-,CASSRGGVQETQYF,TGTGCCAGCAGCCGGGGAGGGGTTCAAGAGACCCAGTACTTC
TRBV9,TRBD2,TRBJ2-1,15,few,CASSVSWTSRNEQFF,TGTGCCAGCAGCGTAAGCTGGACTAGCAGGAATGAGCAGTTCTTC
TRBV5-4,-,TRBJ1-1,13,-,CASSQTLNTEAFF,TGTGCCAGCAGCCAGACATTGAACACTGAAGCTTTCTTT
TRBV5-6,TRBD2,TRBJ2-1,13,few,CASITSGGNEQFF,TGTGCCAGCATCACCTCCGGGGGGAATGAGCAGTTCTTC
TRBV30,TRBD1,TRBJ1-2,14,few,CAWGAGGQGRGYTF,TGTGCCTGGGGGGCCGGGGGACAGGGTCGGGGCTACACCTTC
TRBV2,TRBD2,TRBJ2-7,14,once,CASVSGSHSYEQYF,TGTGCCAGCGTTAGCGGGAGCCACTCCTACGAGCAGTACTTC
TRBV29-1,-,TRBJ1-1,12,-,CSVEDPGNEAFF,TGCAGCGTTGAAGATCCCGGTAATGAAGCTTTCTTT
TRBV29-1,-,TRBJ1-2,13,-,CSVPLGGNYGYTF,TGCAGCGTTCCTCTCGGGGGTAACTATGGCTACACCTTC
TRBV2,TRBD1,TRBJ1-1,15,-,CASSEAQRTGSGAFF,TGTGCCAGCAGTGAAGCGCAGAGGACAGGGTCAGGAGCTTTCTTT
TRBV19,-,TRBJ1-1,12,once,CASSEQGTEAFF,TGTGCCAGTAGTGAACAGGGCACTGAAGCTTTCTTT
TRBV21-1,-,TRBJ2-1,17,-,CASSKSGAGEGYNEQFF,TGTGCCAGCAGCAAAAGTGGAGCGGGAGAAGGATACAATGAGCAGTTCTTC
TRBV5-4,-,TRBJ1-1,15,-,CASSLDGGPNTEAFF,TGTGCCAGCAGCTTGGACGGGGGTCCAAACACTGAAGCTTTCTTT
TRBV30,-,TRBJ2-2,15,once,CAWSVSLVNTGELFF,TGTGCCTGGAGTGTTAGTCTAGTGAACACCGGGGAGCTGTTTTTT
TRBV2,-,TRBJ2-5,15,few,CASRPRDGLQETQYF,TGTGCCAGCAGACCCCGAGACGGACTCCAAGAGACCCAGTACTTC
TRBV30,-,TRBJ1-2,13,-,CAWSHRVDYGYTF,TGTGCCTGGAGCCACAGGGTTGACTATGGCTACACCTTC
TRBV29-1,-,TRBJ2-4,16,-,CSVEVPPGLAKNIQYF,TGCAGCGTTGAAGTTCCCCCAGGGCTAGCCAAAAACATTCAGTACTTC
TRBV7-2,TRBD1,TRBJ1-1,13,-,CASSRDRESKAFF,TGTGCCAGCAGCCGGGACAGGGAGAGTAAAGCTTTCTTT
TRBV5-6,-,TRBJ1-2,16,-,CASSLAAGRRGASYTF,TGTGCCAGCAGCTTGGCCGCGGGACGGCGAGGAGCTAGCTACACCTTC
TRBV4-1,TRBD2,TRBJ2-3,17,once,CASSQALAGGIADTQYF,TGCGCCAGCAGCCAAGCCCTAGCGGGAGGTATCGCAGATACGCAGTATTTT
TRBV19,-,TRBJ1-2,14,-,CATRPGGTNYGYTF,TGTGCCACCCGCCCCGGGGGGACTAACTATGGCTACACCTTC
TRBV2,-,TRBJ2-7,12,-,CASSDPFYEQYF,TGTGCCAGCAGTGACCCGTTCTACGAGCAGTACTTC